A single sample gave rise to the 16 T cell receptor beta chains below, sequenced in a study of T cell clonotyping in hematopoietic cell transplantation. Sequencing used immunoSEQ multiplex PCR; TCRdb keeps in-frame clones, though not all of them. The sample has 8,700 or so clones, 85% seen once. The input for sequencing was PBMCs, taken 180 days after allogeneic stem cell transplant. These receptors all come from a female patient aged 30 to 45 who had an allogeneic stem cell transplant, so the T cells may come from the graft donor. Some clones in this sample may be carry-over from other donors' samples.

The V and J genes are TRBV19 and TRBJ2-7, with D hard to call. The CDR3 has 15 residues. Germline lookup yields CDR1 LNHDA and CDR2 SQIVND (reference sequence). V lost 2 bases, J lost 0 bases, and 11 bases lay in between. The CDR3 is CASSIKGTFSYEQYF. Here the CDR3 DNA reads TGTGCCAGTAGTATAAAGGGTACTTTCTCCTACGAGCAGTACTTC.

V gene TRBV13 combines with J gene TRBJ2-7; no clear D gene. CDR1 is PRHDT, CDR2 FYEKMQ, per germline (reference sequence). The length of the CDR3 is 12 residues. Trimming took 7 bases from V and 5 from J, leaving 12 bases between them. CDR3 nucleotide sequence: TGTGCCAGCAACCGAGGAAGCCACGAGCAGTACTTC. Its translation: CASNRGSHEQYF.

This chain links TRBV7-6 with TRBJ1-2; D perhaps matches TRBD1 (6 bases). V was clipped by 5 bases and J by 6 bases, with 16 bases between them. Germline V CDR1 and CDR2: SGHVS, FNYEAQ. CDR3 length equals 14 residues. The CDR3 DNA sequence: TGTGCCAGCAGCCCGGATACAGGGTATGATGGCTACACCTTC. Translated: CASSPDTGYDGYTF. Filled out from reference TRBV7-6 and TRBJ1-2, the complete variable domain reads GAGVSQSPRYKVTKRGQDVALRCDPISGHVSLYWYRQALGQGPEFLTYFNYEAQQDKSGLPNDRFSAERPEGSISTLTIQRTEQRDSAMYRCASSPDTGYDGYTFGSGTRLTVV.

The chain is built from TRBV6-6 and TRBJ2-1; either TRBD1 or TRBD2 may supply D (6 bases each). The CDR3 contains 15 residues. Trimming pared 8 bases from V and 3 bases from J, leaving 17 bases between. Germline-derived CDR1 and CDR2 are MNHNY and SVGAGI (reference sequence). The CDR3 bases are TGTGCCAGCTCGAGGGGGGTTATTGGCTACAATGAGCAGTTCTTC. Translation: CASSRGVIGYNEQFF.

The rearrangement uses TRBV7-2 and TRBJ2-7; TRBD1 matches 10 bases. In germline, CDR1 is SGHTA, CDR2 FQGNSA. The CDR3 totals 15 residues. V lost 0 bases and J lost 2; bases outside the gene matches: 1. The CDR3 sequence: CASSLAGQGTYEQYF. The DNA for the CDR3 is TGTGCCAGCAGCTTAGCGGGACAGGGGACCTACGAGCAGTACTTC.

This clone came up once. The chain uses TRBV5-1 and TRBJ2-6, with TRBD1 matching over 8 bases. The CDR3 is made up of 16 amino acids. Germline V gene data show CDR1 as SGHRS and CDR2 as YFSETQ. Trimming at V came to 3 bases and at J to 0 bases, leaving 2 bases not matched to a gene. This CDR3 reads CASSWTGPSGANVLTF. Written as DNA, the CDR3 is TGCGCCAGCAGCTGGACAGGGCCCTCTGGGGCCAACGTCCTGACTTTC.

The rearrangement uses TRBV4-3 and TRBJ1-6; D possibly corresponds to TRBD1 (6 bases). This CDR3 contains 14 residues. Germline CDR1 is LGHNA and CDR2 is YSLEER. V dropped 7 bases and J dropped 4 bases, with 11 bases sitting between them. The CDR3 spells CASTRDRYNSPLHF. CDR3 nucleotides: TGCGCCAGCACCCGAGACAGGTATAATTCACCCCTCCACTTT.

The chain links TRBV9 to TRBJ2-5; 7 bases are a match to TRBD2. Germline loops: CDR1 SGDLS, CDR2 YYNGEE. CDR3 length equals 14 residues. Trimming cost V 2 bases and J 5 bases; bases outside gene matches: 6. CDR3: CASSVGLAAETQYF. CDR3 sequence (DNA): TGTGCCAGCAGCGTCGGCCTAGCGGCGGAGACCCAGTACTTC.

V gene TRBV27 combines with J gene TRBJ1-1, with 10 nucleotides matching TRBD1. Trimming at V came to 6 bases and at J to 3 bases, leaving 7 bases not matched to a gene. Germline V gene data show CDR1 as MNHEY and CDR2 as SMNVEV (reference sequence). The CDR3 has 15 amino acids. The CDR3 loop reads CASRRTGGTDTEAFF. CDR3 sequence (DNA): TGTGCCAGCAGAAGGACAGGGGGTACTGACACTGAAGCTTTCTTT.

This clone was found once. The V gene is TRBV7-2, the J gene TRBJ1-4, with TRBD1 identical over 7 bases. CDR3 length: 15 residues. Per the germline V gene, CDR1 is SGHTA and CDR2 is FQGNSA. V dropped 0 bases and J dropped 8; count of bases not matched to a gene: 6. The CDR3 DNA is TGTGCCAGCAGCTTAGCAAGGGACAGTAGCGAAAAACTGTTTTTT. The encoded protein is CASSLARDSSEKLFF.

The genes are TRBV5-1 and TRBJ2-1; 11 positions match TRBD1. This CDR3 contains 15 residues. V lost 4 bases, J lost 7 bases, and 7 bases stayed unmatched. Germline V gene sequence: CDR1 SGHRS, CDR2 YFSETQ. The CDR3 DNA follows: TGCGCCAGCAGCGTAGAGGGACAGGGGGGAAATGAGCAGTTCTTC. This codes for CASSVEGQGGNEQFF.

This clone was counted a single time. The chain couples TRBV7-2 to TRBJ2-3; 7 nucleotides match TRBD2. There are 16 residues in the CDR3. V lost 1 base, J lost 5 bases, and 9 bases stayed unmatched. Germline V gene sequence: CDR1 SGHTA, CDR2 FQGNSA. CDR3 sequence reads: CASSLGVGAGEDTQYF. CDR3 coding DNA: TGTGCCAGCAGCTTAGGGGTAGGGGCGGGGGAAGATACGCAGTATTTT.

CDR3 sequence (DNA): TGTGCCAGCAGTGAAAGGGGATTGAACACTGAAGCTTTCTTT. Translated: CASSERGLNTEAFF. The chain carries TRBV25-1 and TRBJ1-1; maybe TRBD1 (5 bases). There are 14 residues in the CDR3. Germline CDR1 MGHDK, CDR2 SYGVNS. Trimming pared 2 bases from V and 0 bases from J, leaving 7 bases between.

The chain links TRBV5-4 to TRBJ1-1, with D perhaps matching TRBD1 (5 bases). CDR3 length: 15 amino acids. Germline V gene sequence: CDR1 SGHNT, CDR2 YYREEE (reference sequence). Trimming pared 1 base from V and 1 base from J, leaving 11 bases between. In nucleotides, the CDR3 is TGTGCCAGCAGCTTGTATGTGGGGGGGAACACTGAAGCTTTCTTT. Its translation: CASSLYVGGNTEAFF.

V usage is TRBV12-5 and J usage is TRBJ2-5, with 11 bases identical to TRBD2. The CDR3 extends over 14 amino acids. Germline CDR1 LGHNT, CDR2 FRNRAP. V was clipped by 6 bases and J by 5 bases; unmatched bases: 5. In DNA form, the CDR3 reads TGTGCTAGTGGACTAGCGGGGGTTAAGGAGACCCAGTACTTC. It yields the protein CASGLAGVKETQYF.

CDR3 DNA: TGTGCCAGCAGCTGGGGGGGGCTGGACACAGATACGCAGTATTTT. Translating gives CASSWGGLDTDTQYF. The V call is TRBV5-4, the J call TRBJ2-3, with D maybe TRBD2 (7 bases). Between the trimmed V and J ends, which lost 3 bases and 2 bases, there was a span of 13 bases. Germline CDR1 reads SGHNT; CDR2 reads YYREEE (reference sequence). The CDR3 consists of 15 residues.